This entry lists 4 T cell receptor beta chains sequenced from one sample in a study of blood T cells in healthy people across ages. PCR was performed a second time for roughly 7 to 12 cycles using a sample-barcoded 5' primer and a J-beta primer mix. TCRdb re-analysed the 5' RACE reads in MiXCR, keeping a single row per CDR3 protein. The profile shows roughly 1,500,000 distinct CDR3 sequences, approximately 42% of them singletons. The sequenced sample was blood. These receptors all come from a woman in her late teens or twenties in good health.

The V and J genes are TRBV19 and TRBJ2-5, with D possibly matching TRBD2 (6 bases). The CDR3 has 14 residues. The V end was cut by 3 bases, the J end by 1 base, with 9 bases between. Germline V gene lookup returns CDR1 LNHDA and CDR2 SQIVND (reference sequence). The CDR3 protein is CASSMGLAQETQYF. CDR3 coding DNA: TGTGCCAGTAGTATGGGACTGGCCCAAGAGACCCAGTACTTC.

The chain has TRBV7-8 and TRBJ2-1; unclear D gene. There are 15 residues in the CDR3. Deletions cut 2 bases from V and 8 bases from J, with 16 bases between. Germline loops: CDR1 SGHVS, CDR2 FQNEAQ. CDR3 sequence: CASSLLGRSRDEQFF. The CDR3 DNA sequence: TGTGCCAGCAGCTTACTGGGCCGCAGTCGGGATGAGCAGTTCTTC.

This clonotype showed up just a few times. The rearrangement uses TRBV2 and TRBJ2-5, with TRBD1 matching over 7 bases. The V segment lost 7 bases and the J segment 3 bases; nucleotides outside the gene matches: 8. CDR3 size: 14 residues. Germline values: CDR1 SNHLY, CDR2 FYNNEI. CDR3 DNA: TGTGCCAGCAATCCGTCTCAGGGGGAAGAGACCCAGTACTTC. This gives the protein CASNPSQGEETQYF.

The chain's CDR3 is CATSANYGYTF. The CDR3 DNA reads TGTGCCACCTCAGCTAACTATGGCTACACCTTC. This rearrangement joins TRBV2 to TRBJ1-2; D is ambiguous. CDR1 SNHLY and CDR2 FYNNEI come from the germline V gene. The CDR3 sequence is 11 residues long. Trimming stripped 10 bases from V and 0 bases from J, with 6 bases between.